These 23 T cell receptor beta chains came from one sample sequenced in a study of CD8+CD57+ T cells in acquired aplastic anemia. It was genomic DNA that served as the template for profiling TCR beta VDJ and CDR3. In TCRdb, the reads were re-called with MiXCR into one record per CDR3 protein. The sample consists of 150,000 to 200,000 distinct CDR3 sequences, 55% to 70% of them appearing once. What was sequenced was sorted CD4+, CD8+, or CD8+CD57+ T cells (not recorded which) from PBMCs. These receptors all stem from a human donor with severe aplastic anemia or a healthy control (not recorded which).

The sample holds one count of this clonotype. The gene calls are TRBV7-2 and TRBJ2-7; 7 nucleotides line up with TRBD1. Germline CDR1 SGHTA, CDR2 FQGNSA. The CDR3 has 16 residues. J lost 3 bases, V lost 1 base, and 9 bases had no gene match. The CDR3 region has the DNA TGTGCCAGCAGCTTAGGACAGGGTCCCCACCTCTACGAGCAGTACTTC. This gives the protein CASSLGQGPHLYEQYF.

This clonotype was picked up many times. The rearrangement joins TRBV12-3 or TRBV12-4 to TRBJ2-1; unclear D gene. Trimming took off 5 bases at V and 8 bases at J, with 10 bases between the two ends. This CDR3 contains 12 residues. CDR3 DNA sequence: TGTGCCAGCAGTCCCACCCTTTATGAGCAGTTCTTC. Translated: CASSPTLYEQFF.

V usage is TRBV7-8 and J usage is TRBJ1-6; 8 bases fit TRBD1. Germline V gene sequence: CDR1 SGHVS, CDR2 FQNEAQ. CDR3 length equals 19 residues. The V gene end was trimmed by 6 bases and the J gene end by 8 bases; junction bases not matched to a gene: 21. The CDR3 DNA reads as TGTGCCAGCAGTCGCGGCGGCTTCCAGGGGGCGGTCGTTGATTCACCCCTCCACTTT. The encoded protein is CASSRGGFQGAVVDSPLHF.

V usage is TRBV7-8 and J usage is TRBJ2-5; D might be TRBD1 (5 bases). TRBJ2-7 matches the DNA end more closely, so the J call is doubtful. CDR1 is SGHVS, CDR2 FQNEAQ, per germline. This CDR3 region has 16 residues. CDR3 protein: CASSLIAGHDSYEQYV. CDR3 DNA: TGTGCCAGCAGCCTAATAGCAGGACATGATTCCTACGAGCAGTACGTC.

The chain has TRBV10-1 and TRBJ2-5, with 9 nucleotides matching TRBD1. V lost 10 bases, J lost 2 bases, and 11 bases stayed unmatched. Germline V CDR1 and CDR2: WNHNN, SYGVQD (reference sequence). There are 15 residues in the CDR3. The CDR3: CATGMDRGPQETQYF. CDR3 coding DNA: TGCGCCACCGGAATGGACAGGGGCCCGCAAGAGACCCAGTACTTC.

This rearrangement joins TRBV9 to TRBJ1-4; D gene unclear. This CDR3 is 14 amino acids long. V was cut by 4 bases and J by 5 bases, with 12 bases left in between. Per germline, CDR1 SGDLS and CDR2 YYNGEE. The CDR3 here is CASSLGQPNEKLFF. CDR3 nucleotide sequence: TGTGCCAGCAGCTTAGGGCAGCCAAATGAAAAACTGTTTTTT. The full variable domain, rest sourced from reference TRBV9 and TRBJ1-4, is DSGVTQTPKHLITATGQRVTLRCSPRSGDLSVYWYQQSLDQGLQFLIQYYNGEERAKGNILERFSAQQFPDLHSELNLSSLELGDSALYFCASSLGQPNEKLFFGSGTQLSVL.

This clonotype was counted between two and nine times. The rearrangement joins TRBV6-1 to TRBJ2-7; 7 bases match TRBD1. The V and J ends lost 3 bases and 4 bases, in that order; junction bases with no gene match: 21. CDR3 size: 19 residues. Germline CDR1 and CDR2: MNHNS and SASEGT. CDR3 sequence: CASSDPPEGTVFSLYEQYF. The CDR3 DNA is TGTGCCAGCAGTGACCCTCCCGAGGGGACAGTATTTTCATTGTACGAGCAGTACTTC.

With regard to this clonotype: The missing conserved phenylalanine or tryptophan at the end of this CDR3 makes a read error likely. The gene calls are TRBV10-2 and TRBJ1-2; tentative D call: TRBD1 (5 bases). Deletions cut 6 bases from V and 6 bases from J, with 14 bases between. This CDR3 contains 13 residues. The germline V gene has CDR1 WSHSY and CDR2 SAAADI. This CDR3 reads CASRDIIYDGYTL. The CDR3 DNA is TGCGCCAGCAGGGACATAATTTACGATGGCTACACCCTC.

DNA for the CDR3: TGTGCCAGCAGCCCAGCGGGGACAGCCTTCTCAGAGACCCAGTACTTC. The encoded protein is CASSPAGTAFSETQYF. V usage is TRBV7-7 and J usage is TRBJ2-5, with D perhaps being TRBD1 or TRBD2 (7 bases each). Looked up from germline, CDR1 is SSHAT and CDR2 is FNYEAQ (reference sequence). With 5 bases removed from V and 4 bases from J, the gap between germline ends came to 20 bases. CDR3 size: 16 residues.

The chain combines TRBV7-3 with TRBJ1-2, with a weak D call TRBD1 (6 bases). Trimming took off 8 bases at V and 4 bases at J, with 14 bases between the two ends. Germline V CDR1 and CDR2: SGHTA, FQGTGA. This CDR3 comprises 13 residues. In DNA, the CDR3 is TGTGCCAGCGATGTAAGGGGGGGCTATGGCTACACCTTC. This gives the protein CASDVRGGYGYTF.

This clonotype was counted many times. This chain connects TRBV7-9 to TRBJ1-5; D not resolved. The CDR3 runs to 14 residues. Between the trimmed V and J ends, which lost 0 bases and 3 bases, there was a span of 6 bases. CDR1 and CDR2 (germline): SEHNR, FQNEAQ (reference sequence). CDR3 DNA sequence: TGTGCCAGCAGCTTAGCGGGAAACAATCAGCCCCAGCATTTT. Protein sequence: CASSLAGNNQPQHF.

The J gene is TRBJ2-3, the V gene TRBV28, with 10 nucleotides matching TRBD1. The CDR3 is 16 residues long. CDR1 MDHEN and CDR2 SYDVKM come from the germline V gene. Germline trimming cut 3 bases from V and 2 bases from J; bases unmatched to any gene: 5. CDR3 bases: TGTGCCAGCAGTTTGCTGGGACAGGGGTTCACAGATACGCAGTATTTT. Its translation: CASSLLGQGFTDTQYF.

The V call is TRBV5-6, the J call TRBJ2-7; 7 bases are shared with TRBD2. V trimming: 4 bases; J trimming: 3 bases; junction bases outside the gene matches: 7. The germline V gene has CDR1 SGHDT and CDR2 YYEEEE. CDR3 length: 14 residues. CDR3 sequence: CASSGGGLVYEQYF. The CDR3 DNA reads TGTGCCAGCAGCGGGGGAGGGCTAGTCTACGAGCAGTACTTC. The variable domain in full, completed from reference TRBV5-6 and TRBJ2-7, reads DAGVTQSPTHLIKTRGQQVTLRCSPKSGHDTVSWYQQALGQGPQFIFQYYEEEERQRGNFPDRFSGHQFPNYSSELNVNALLLGDSALYLCASSGGGLVYEQYFGPGTRLTVT.

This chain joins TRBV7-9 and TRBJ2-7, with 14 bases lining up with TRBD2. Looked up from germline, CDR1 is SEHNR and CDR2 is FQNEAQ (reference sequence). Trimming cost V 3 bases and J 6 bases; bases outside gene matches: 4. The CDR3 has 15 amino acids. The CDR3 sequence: CASSLGTSGSGEQYF. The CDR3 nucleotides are TGTGCCAGCAGCTTGGGGACTAGCGGGAGTGGCGAGCAGTACTTC. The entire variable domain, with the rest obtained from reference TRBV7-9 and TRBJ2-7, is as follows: DTGVSQNPRHKITKRGQNVTFRCDPISEHNRLYWYRQTLGQGPEFLTYFQNEAQLEKSRLLSDRFSAERPKGSFSTLEIQRTEQGDSAMYLCASSLGTSGSGEQYFGPGTRLTVT.

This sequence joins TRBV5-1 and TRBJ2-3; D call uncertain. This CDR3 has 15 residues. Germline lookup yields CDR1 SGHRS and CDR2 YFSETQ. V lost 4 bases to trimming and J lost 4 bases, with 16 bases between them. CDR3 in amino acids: CASSLRTSSADTQYF. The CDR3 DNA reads TGCGCCAGCAGCCTACGGACGTCCTCGGCAGATACGCAGTATTTT.

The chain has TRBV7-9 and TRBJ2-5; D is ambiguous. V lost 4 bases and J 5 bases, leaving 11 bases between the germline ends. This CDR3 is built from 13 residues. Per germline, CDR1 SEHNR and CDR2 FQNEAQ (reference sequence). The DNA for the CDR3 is TGTGCCAGCAGCTATAGGGTTTGGGAGACCCAGTACTTC. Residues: CASSYRVWETQYF.

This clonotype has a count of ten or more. Here the CDR3 DNA reads TGCAGTGCTAGATCGGGGGACGAGCAGTACTTC. As protein: CSARSGDEQYF. The gene calls are TRBV20-1 and TRBJ2-7; a possible D gene is TRBD2 (6 bases). The ends were cut back, 2 bases at V and 5 bases at J, with 7 bases in the middle. The germline V gene encodes CDR1 DFQATT and CDR2 SNEGSKA (reference sequence). The CDR3 is 11 amino acids.

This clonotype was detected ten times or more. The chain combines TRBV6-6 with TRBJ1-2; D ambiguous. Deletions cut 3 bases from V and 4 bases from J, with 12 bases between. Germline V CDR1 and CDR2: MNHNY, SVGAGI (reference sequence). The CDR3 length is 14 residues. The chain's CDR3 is CASSYVTNFYGYTF. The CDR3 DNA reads TGTGCCAGCAGTTATGTAACCAATTTCTATGGCTACACCTTC.

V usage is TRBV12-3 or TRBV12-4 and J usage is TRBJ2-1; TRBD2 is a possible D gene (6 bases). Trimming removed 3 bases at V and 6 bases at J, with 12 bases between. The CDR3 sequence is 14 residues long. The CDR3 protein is CASSLGGLGNEQFF. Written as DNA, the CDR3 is TGTGCCAGCAGTTTGGGAGGTCTGGGCAATGAGCAGTTCTTC.

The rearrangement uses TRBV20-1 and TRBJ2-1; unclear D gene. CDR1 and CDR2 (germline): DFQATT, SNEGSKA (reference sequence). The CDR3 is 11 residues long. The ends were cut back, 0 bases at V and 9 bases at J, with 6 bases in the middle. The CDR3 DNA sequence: TGCAGTGCTAGAGATATCCCTGAGCAGTTCTTC. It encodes CSARDIPEQFF.

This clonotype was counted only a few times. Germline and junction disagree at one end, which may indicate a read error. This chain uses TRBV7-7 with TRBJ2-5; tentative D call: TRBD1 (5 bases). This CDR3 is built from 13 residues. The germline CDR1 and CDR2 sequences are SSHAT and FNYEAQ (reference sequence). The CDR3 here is CASSFDSLGTQYF. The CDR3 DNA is TGTGCTAGCAGCTTCGACAGCTTGGGGACCCAGTACTTC.

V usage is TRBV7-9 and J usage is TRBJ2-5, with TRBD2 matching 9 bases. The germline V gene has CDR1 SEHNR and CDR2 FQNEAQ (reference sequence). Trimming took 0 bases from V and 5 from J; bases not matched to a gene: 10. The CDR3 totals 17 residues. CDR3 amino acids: CASSLAVASGTWETQYF. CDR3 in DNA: TGTGCCAGCAGCTTAGCGGTTGCTAGCGGGACGTGGGAGACCCAGTACTTC.

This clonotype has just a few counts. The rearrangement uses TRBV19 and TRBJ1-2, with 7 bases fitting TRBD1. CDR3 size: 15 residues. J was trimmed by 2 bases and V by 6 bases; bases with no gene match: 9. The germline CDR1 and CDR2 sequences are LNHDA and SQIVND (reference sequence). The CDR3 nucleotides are TGTGCCAGTAGCCAAGGCAGGGGGGGAAACTATGGCTACACCTTC. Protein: CASSQGRGGNYGYTF.